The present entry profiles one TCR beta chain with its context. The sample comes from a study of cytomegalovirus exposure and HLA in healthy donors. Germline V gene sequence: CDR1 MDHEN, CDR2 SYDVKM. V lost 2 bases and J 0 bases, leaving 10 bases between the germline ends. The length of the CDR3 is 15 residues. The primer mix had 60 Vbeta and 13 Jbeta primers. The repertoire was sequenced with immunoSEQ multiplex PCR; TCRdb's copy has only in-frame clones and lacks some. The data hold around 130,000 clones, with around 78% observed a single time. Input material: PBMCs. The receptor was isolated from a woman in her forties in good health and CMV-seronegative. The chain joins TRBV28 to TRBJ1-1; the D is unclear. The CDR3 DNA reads TGTGCCAGCAGTTTACGGAGTATGATGAACACTGAAGCTTTCTTT. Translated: CASSLRSMMNTEAFF.